This T cell receptor beta chain appears in the sequencing data of a study of blood T cell repertoires in COVID-19. Whole-study context: The United States, Italy and Spain supplied acute and convalescent COVID-19 samples.

All enrollees were about 18 to 100 years old and from about 24 US areas. Participants reported their clinical history, and cohort assignment relied on those reports. Original processing notes: Estimated nucleated cell counts came from reference gene primer amplification. Repertoires were generated with immunoSEQ multiplex PCR, while TCRdb's copy carries only in-frame clones and drops some. That table furnishes V, J and clone size, whereas the DNA furnished D and trimming. The sample includes 300,000 to 400,000 clones, approximately 86% of them seen just once. V gave up 4 bases and J gave up 7 bases; unmatched junction bases: 8. Per germline, CDR1 KGHDR and CDR2 SFDVKD. This CDR3 spans 16 amino acids.

The clonotype originates from a woman between 40 and 50 years old with acute COVID-19. The chain carries TRBV24-1 and TRBJ1-5; TRBD1 agrees at 11 bases. Sequencing was done on a sample of PBMCs or T cells enriched from blood (not recorded which). CDR3 DNA: TGTGCCACCAGTGAGACTGGACAGGGGGCAGGACAGCCCCAGCATTTT. It specifies CATSETGQGAGQPQHF.